A few counts support the clone carrying this T cell receptor (beta chain). These data belong to a study of shared clonotypes between healthy human individuals. The trim removed 4 bases at V and 4 bases at J, leaving 13 bases unmatched. This CDR3 contains 17 residues. Germline V CDR1 and CDR2: SGHTS, YDEGEE. The method was immunoSEQ multiplex PCR; TCRdb's version includes in-frame clones alone and lacks a portion of them. This table has around 1.1 million clones, approximately 75% appearing once. The TCR was taken from a man younger than 35 in good health. Some clones in this sample may be carry-over from other donors' samples. The chain employs TRBV5-8 and TRBJ2-2; 7 bases line up with TRBD2. Specimen: memory CD4+ T cells from PBMCs. Subset in this sample: CD45RA-negative fraction. CDR3 loop: CASSPGRLAASTGELFF. CDR3 DNA: TGTGCCAGCAGCCCAGGACGTCTAGCGGCCAGCACCGGGGAGCTGTTTTTT. The full variable domain, with the rest looked up from reference TRBV5-8 and TRBJ2-2, is EAGVTQSPTHLIKTRGQQATLRCSPISGHTSVYWYQQALGLGLQFLLWYDEGEERNRGNFPPRFSGRQFPNYSSELNVNALELEDSALYLCASSPGRLAASTGELFFGEGSRLTVL.